This T cell receptor (beta chain) originates from a study of cytomegalovirus exposure and HLA in healthy donors. Study findings and constraints: Earlier analysis yielded a pattern in which most TCR beta V segments were productive about 90% or about 30% of the time. With DRB1 most and HLA-C fewest, TCR association rates differed between HLA loci in a later analysis.

V lost 3 bases to trimming and J lost 2 bases; unmatched junction nucleotides: 7. CDR3 length: 15 amino acids. Germline CDR1 SGHDT, CDR2 YYEEEE. Remarks on this clone: The antigen remains unidentified.

Researchers ran the PCR with 60 Vbeta and 13 Jbeta primers. Here immunoSEQ multiplex PCR was the method, and the copy in TCRdb shows in-frame clones only, minus some. The top ten clones hold more than 0.65% of a sample with 99,000 or so clones, around 15% of them seen once. Material for sequencing was PBMCs. This TCR was sampled from a female donor in good health and CMV-seronegative. The gene calls are TRBV5-6 and TRBJ2-5; 7 bases match TRBD2. The CDR3 coding sequence is TGTGCCAGCAGCTGGGTGGGGGGGTCACAAGAGACCCAGTACTTC. Its translation: CASSWVGGSQETQYF.